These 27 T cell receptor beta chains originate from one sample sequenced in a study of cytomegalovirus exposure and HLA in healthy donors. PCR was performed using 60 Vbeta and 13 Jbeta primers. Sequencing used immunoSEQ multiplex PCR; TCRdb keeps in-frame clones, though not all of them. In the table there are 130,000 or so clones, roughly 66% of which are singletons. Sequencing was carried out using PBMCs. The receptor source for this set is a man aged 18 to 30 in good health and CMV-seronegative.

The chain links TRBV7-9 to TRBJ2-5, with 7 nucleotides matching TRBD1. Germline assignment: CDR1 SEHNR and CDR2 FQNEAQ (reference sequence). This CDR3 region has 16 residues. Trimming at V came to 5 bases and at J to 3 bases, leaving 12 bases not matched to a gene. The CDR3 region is CASSKRQGLKEETQYF. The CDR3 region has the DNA TGTGCCAGCAGCAAGCGACAGGGCCTGAAGGAAGAGACCCAGTACTTC.

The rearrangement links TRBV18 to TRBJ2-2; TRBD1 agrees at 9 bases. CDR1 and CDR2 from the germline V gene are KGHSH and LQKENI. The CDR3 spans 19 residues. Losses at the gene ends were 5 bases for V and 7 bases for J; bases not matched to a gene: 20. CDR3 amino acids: CASSSLPRPGTGLVGELFF. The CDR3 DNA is TGTGCCAGCTCAAGCCTCCCCCGTCCCGGGACAGGGTTGGTCGGGGAGCTGTTTTTT.

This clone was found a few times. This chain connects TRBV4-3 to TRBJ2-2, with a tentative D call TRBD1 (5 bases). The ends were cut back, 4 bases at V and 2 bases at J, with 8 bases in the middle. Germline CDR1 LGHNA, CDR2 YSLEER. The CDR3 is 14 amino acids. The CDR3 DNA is TGCGCCAGCAGCCGCGGACAAAACACCGGGGAGCTGTTTTTT. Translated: CASSRGQNTGELFF.

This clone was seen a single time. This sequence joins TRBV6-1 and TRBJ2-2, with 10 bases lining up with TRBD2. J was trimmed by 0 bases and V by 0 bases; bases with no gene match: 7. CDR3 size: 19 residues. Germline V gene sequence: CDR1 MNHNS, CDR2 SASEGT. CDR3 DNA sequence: TGTGCCAGCAGTGAAGCGGGGCTAGCGGGGGCCCCGAACACCGGGGAGCTGTTTTTT. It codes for CASSEAGLAGAPNTGELFF.

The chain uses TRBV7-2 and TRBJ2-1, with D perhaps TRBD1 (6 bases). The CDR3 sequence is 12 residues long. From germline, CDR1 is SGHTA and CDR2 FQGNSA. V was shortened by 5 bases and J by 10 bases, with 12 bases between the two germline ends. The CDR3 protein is CASSQNRAEQFF. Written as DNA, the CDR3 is TGTGCCAGCAGCCAAAACAGGGCGGAGCAGTTCTTC.

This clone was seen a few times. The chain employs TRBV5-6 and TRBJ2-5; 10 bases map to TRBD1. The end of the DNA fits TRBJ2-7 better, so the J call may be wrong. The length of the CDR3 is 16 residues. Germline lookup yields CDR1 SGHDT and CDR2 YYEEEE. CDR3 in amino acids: CASSLFGQGGSYEQYF. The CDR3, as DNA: TGTGCCAGCAGCCTATTTGGACAGGGGGGGTCCTACGAGCAGTACTTC.

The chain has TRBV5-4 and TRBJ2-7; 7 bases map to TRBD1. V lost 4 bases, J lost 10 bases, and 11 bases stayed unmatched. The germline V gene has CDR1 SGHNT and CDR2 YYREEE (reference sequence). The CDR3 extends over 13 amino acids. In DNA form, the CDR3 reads TGTGCCAGCAGCCCAGGACAGGCTGGCGAACAGTACTTC. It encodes CASSPGQAGEQYF.

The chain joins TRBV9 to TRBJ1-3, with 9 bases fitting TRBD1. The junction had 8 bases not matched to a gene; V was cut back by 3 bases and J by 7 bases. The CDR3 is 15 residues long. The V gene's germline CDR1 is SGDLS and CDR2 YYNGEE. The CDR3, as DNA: TGTGCCAGCAGCGCGACAGGGGGACGGGGGAACACCATATATTTT. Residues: CASSATGGRGNTIYF.

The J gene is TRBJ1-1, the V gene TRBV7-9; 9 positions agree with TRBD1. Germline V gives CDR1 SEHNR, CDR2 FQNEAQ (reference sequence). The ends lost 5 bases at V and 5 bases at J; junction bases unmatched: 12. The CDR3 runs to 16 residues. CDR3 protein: CASSASGGQGRTEAFF. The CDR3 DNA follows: TGTGCCAGCAGCGCCTCTGGGGGACAGGGCCGGACTGAAGCTTTCTTT. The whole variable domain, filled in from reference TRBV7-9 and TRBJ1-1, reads DTGVSQNPRHKITKRGQNVTFRCDPISEHNRLYWYRQTLGQGPEFLTYFQNEAQLEKSRLLSDRFSAERPKGSFSTLEIQRTEQGDSAMYLCASSASGGQGRTEAFFGQGTRLTVV.

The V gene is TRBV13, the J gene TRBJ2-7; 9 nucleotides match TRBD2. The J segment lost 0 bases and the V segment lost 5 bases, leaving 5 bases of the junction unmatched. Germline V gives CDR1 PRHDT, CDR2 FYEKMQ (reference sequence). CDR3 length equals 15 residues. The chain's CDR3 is CASSRTSDYSYEQYF. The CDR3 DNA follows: TGTGCCAGCAGCCGGACTAGCGACTACTCCTACGAGCAGTACTTC.

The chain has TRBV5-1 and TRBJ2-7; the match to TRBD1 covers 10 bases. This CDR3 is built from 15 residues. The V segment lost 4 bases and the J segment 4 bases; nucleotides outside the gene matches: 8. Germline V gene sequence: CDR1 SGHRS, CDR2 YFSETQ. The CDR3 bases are TGCGCCAGCAGCCTGAAGGGGACAGGGGATTACGAGCAGTACTTC. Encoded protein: CASSLKGTGDYEQYF.

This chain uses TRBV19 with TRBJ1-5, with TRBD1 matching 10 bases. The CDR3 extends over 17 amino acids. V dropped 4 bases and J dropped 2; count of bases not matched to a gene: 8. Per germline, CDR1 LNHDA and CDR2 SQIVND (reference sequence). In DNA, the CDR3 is TGTGCCAGTAGTAGTGGGACAGGGGCGGTTGGCAATCAGCCCCAGCATTTT. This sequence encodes CASSSGTGAVGNQPQHF.

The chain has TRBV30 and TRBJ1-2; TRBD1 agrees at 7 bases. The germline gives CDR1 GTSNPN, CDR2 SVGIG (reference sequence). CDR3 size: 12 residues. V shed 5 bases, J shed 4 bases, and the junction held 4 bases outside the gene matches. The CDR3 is CAWQGGGYGYTF. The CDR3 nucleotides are TGTGCCTGGCAGGGGGGAGGCTATGGCTACACCTTC. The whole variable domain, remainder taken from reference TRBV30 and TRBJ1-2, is SQTIHQWPATLVQPVGSPLSLECTVEGTSNPNLYWYRQAAGRGLQLLFYSVGIGQISSEVPQNLSASRPQDRQFILSSKKLLLSDSGFYLCAWQGGGYGYTFGSGTRLTVV.

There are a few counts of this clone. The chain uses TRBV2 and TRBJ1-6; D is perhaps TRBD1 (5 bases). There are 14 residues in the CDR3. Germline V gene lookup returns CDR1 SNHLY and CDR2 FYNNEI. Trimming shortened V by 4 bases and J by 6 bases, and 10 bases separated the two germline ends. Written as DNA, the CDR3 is TGTGCCAGCAGTGTGTCAGGGCGTAATTCACCCCTCCACTTT. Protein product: CASSVSGRNSPLHF. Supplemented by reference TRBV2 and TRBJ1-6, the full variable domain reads EPEVTQTPSHQVTQMGQEVILRCVPISNHLYFYWYRQILGQKVEFLVSFYNNEISEKSEIFDDQFSVERPDGSNFTLKIRSTKLEDSAMYFCASSVSGRNSPLHFGNGTRLTVT.

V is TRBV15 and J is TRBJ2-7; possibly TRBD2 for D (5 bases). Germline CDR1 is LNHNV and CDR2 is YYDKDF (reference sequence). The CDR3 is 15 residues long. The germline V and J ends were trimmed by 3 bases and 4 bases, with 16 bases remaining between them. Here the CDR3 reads CATSSSLGLAYEQYF. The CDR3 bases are TGTGCCACCAGCAGTAGTCTGGGCCTAGCATACGAGCAGTACTTC. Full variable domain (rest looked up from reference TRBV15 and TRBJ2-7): DAMVIQNPRYQVTQFGKPVTLSCSQTLNHNVMYWYQQKSSQAPKLLFHYYDKDFNNEADTPDNFQSRRPNTSFCFLDIRSPGLGDTAMYLCATSSSLGLAYEQYFGPGTRLTVT.

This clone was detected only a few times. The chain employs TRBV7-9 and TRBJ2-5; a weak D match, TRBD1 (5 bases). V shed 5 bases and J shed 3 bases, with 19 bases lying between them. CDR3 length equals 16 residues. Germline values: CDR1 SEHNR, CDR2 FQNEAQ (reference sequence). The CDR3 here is CASSRNIWGEEETQYF. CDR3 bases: TGTGCCAGCAGCCGAAACATTTGGGGCGAGGAAGAGACCCAGTACTTC.

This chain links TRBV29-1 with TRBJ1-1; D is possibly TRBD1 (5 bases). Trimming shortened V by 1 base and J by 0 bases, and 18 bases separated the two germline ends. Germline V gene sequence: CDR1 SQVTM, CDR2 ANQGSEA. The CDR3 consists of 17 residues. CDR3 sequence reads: CSVEGVGASSMNTEAFF. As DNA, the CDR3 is TGCAGCGTTGAAGGAGTAGGGGCTTCTTCAATGAACACTGAAGCTTTCTTT.

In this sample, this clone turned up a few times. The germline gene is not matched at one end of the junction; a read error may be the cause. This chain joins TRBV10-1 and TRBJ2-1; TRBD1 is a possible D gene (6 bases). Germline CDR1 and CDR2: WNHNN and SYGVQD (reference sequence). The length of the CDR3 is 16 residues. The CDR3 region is CARSFNSGAWGNEQFF. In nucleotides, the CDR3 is TGCGCCCGCAGCTTCAATTCAGGGGCTTGGGGCAATGAGCAGTTCTTC.

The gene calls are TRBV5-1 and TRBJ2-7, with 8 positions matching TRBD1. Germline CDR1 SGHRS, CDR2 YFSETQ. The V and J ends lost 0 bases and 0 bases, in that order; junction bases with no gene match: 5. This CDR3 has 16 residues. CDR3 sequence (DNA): TGCGCCAGCAGCTTGGGGCTCGGACAGGGCTCCTACGAGCAGTACTTC. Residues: CASSLGLGQGSYEQYF.

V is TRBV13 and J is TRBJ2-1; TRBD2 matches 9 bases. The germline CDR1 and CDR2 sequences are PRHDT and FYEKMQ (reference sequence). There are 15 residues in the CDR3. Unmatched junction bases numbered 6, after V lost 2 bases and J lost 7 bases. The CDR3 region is CASSLFSGSGNEQFF. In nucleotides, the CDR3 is TGTGCCAGCAGCTTATTTAGCGGGAGTGGTAATGAGCAGTTCTTC.

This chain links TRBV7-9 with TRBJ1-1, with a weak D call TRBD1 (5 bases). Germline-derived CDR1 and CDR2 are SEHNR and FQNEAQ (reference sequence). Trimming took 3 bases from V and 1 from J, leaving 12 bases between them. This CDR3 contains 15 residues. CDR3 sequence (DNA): TGTGCCAGCAGCTTGGGGCCGACGGGGAACACTGAAGCTTTCTTT. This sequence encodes CASSLGPTGNTEAFF.

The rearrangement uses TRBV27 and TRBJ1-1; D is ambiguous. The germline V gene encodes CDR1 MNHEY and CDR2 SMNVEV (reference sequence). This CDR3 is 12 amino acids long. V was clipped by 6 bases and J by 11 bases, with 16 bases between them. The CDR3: CASSPTSGWAFF. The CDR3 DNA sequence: TGTGCCAGCAGCCCTACCAGCGGGTGGGCTTTCTTT.

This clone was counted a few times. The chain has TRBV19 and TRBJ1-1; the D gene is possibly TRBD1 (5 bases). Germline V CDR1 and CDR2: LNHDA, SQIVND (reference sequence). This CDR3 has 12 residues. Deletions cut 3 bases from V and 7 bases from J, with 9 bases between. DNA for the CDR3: TGTGCCAGTAGTATCAGGGCCCATGAAGCTTTCTTT. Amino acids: CASSIRAHEAFF.

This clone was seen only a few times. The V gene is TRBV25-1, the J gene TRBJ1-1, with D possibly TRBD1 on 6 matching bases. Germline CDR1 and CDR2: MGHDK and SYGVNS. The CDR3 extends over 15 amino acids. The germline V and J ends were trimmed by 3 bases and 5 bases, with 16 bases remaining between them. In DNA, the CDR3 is TGTGCCAGCAGTGACAGGGGCATATCTTGGACTGAAGCTTTCTTT. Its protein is CASSDRGISWTEAFF.

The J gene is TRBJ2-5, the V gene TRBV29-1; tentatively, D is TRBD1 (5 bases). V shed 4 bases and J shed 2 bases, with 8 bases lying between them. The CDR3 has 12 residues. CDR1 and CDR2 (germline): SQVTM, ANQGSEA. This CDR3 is CSVVKGQETQYF. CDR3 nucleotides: TGCAGCGTTGTTAAGGGGCAAGAGACCCAGTACTTC.

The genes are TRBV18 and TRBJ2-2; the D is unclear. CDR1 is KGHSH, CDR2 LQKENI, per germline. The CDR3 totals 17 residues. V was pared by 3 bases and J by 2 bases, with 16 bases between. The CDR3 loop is CASSPLLRTLNTGELFF. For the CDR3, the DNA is TGTGCCAGCTCACCCCTCTTGAGAACCCTTAACACCGGGGAGCTGTTTTTT.

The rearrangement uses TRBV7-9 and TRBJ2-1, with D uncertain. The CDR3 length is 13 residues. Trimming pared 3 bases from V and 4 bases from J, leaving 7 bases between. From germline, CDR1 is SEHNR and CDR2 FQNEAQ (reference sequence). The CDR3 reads CASSFSVYNEQFF. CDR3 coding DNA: TGTGCCAGCAGCTTCAGCGTTTACAATGAGCAGTTCTTC.